The 23 T cell receptor beta chains below were found in one sample sequenced in a study of OX40 agonist ivuxolimab in advanced cancers. The method was immunoSEQ multiplex PCR; TCRdb's version includes in-frame clones alone and lacks a portion of them. The table has just under 65,000 clones, around 80% seen once. Specimen: CD4+ or CD8+ T cells sorted from blood, collected in a trial of the OX40 agonist ivuxolimab. Receptor source: an adult with an advanced solid tumor such as melanoma, head and neck, liver or kidney cancer.

This chain connects TRBV28 to TRBJ2-3; D unresolved. Germline V gene data show CDR1 as MDHEN and CDR2 as SYDVKM. Trimming took off 2 bases at V and 8 bases at J, with 14 bases between the two ends. The CDR3 is 14 amino acids. The CDR3 DNA follows: TGTGCCAGCAGTTTAGGGTCCCCTGGCTTTACGCAGTATTTT. Amino acids: CASSLGSPGFTQYF.

The chain combines TRBV5-5 with TRBJ1-6, with TRBD1 matching 7 bases. After removal of 4 bases from V and 8 bases from J, the junction contained 3 bases not matched to a gene. CDR1 and CDR2 from the germline V gene are SGHKS and YYEKEE (reference sequence). The length of the CDR3 is 13 residues. CDR3 DNA: TGTGCCAGCAGCGTGACAGGGTATTCACCCCTCCACTTT. Translating gives CASSVTGYSPLHF.

This sequence joins TRBV2 and TRBJ2-7, with D uncertain. CDR3 length: 12 amino acids. Trimming left V 7 bases short and J 4 bases short, with 11 bases between. Germline V gene lookup returns CDR1 SNHLY and CDR2 FYNNEI. CDR3 sequence reads: CASTQLGYEQYF. The DNA for the CDR3 is TGTGCCAGCACCCAACTGGGTTACGAGCAGTACTTC.

The rearrangement uses TRBV5-1 and TRBJ2-7; D remains unclear. The CDR3 is made up of 12 amino acids. In germline, CDR1 is SGHRS, CDR2 YFSETQ. The V end was cut by 0 bases, the J end by 4 bases, with 5 bases between. The CDR3 bases are TGCGCCAGCAGCTTGGACGGGTACGAGCAGTACTTC. This sequence encodes CASSLDGYEQYF.

This chain joins TRBV30 and TRBJ1-3; the D is unclear. Germline V gives CDR1 GTSNPN, CDR2 SVGIG (reference sequence). This CDR3 has 15 residues. The germline V and J ends were trimmed by 0 bases and 4 bases, with 13 bases remaining between them. As DNA, the CDR3 is TGTGCCTGGAGTGTACCAGCCGCCGGAGGAAACACCATATATTTT. Amino acid sequence: CAWSVPAAGGNTIYF.

The V and J genes are TRBV19 and TRBJ2-3; D is uncertain. The CDR3 length is 11 residues. The ends were cut back, 4 bases at V and 7 bases at J, with 6 bases in the middle. Germline CDR1 is LNHDA and CDR2 is SQIVND (reference sequence). This CDR3 reads CASSTLNTQYF. CDR3 DNA: TGTGCCAGTAGTACACTCAATACGCAGTATTTT.

The chain uses TRBV5-1 and TRBJ2-3, with 9 nucleotides matching TRBD1. Looked up from germline, CDR1 is SGHRS and CDR2 is YFSETQ. The CDR3 length is 14 residues. Trimming at V came to 1 base and at J to 4 bases, leaving 1 base not matched to a gene. CDR3 in amino acids: CASSLTGGADTQYF. CDR3 in DNA: TGCGCCAGCAGCTTGACAGGGGGCGCAGATACGCAGTATTTT.

This rearrangement joins TRBV27 to TRBJ1-6; D is possibly TRBD1 (5 bases). Germline V gene lookup returns CDR1 MNHEY and CDR2 SMNVEV (reference sequence). CDR3 length: 17 amino acids. V shed 5 bases and J shed 0 bases, with 14 bases lying between them. The CDR3 DNA follows: TGTGCCAGCAGTCCTGAGGGGTTAAGCTCCTATAATTCACCCCTCCACTTT. Residues: CASSPEGLSSYNSPLHF.

V and J are TRBV29-1 and TRBJ1-1, with TRBD1 as a possible D gene (6 bases). Germline V lookup: CDR1 SQVTM, CDR2 ANQGSEA. The CDR3 loop spans 15 amino acids. V was trimmed by 0 bases and J by 2 bases, leaving 13 bases between them. The CDR3 sequence: CSVEDGRGKNTEAFF. The CDR3, as DNA: TGCAGCGTTGAAGATGGTAGGGGGAAAAACACTGAAGCTTTCTTT.

The chain uses TRBV2 and TRBJ2-5; 11 bases are a match to TRBD2. V was pared by 3 bases and J by 5 bases, with 5 bases of the junction left unmatched. There are 15 residues in the CDR3. The germline CDR1 and CDR2 sequences are SNHLY and FYNNEI. The CDR3 DNA is TGTGCCAGCAGTGATAGCGGGGGGGCAAAGGAGACCCAGTACTTC. This translates into CASSDSGGAKETQYF.

This clone was observed once. The rearrangement joins TRBV6-5 to TRBJ2-3; 10 bases match TRBD2. The CDR3 totals 15 residues. V lost 7 bases to trimming and J lost 2 bases; unmatched junction nucleotides: 6. CDR1 is MNHEY, CDR2 SVGAGI, per germline. This CDR3 reads CASNVAGGITDTQYF. CDR3 DNA sequence: TGTGCCAGCAATGTAGCGGGGGGAATCACAGATACGCAGTATTTT.

This chain links TRBV9 with TRBJ1-3; perhaps TRBD1 as D (5 bases). This CDR3 has 15 amino acids. Trimming left V 4 bases short and J 3 bases short, with 14 bases between. CDR1 and CDR2 from the germline V gene are SGDLS and YYNGEE. This CDR3 reads CASSPGLLFGNTIYF. The CDR3 DNA reads as TGTGCCAGCAGCCCGGGGCTACTCTTTGGAAACACCATATATTTT. Variable domain in full (rest from reference TRBV9 and TRBJ1-3): DSGVTQTPKHLITATGQRVTLRCSPRSGDLSVYWYQQSLDQGLQFLIQYYNGEERAKGNILERFSAQQFPDLHSELNLSSLELGDSALYFCASSPGLLFGNTIYFGEGSWLTVV.

This clone showed up just once. This chain joins TRBV9 and TRBJ2-2; D uncertain. Germline V gene data show CDR1 as SGDLS and CDR2 as YYNGEE. V lost 4 bases and J lost 6, with 10 bases in between. The CDR3 sequence is 13 residues long. This CDR3 reads CASSLEFAGELFF. The CDR3 coding sequence is TGTGCCAGCAGCCTGGAGTTCGCCGGGGAGCTGTTTTTT. The full variable domain, rest sourced from reference TRBV9 and TRBJ2-2, is DSGVTQTPKHLITATGQRVTLRCSPRSGDLSVYWYQQSLDQGLQFLIQYYNGEERAKGNILERFSAQQFPDLHSELNLSSLELGDSALYFCASSLEFAGELFFGEGSRLTVL.

The table lists this clone with a count of one. At one end the junction does not follow the germline gene, possibly because of a read error. The chain uses TRBV15 and TRBJ2-3; 7 bases line up with TRBD2. Germline values: CDR1 LNHNV, CDR2 YYDKDF (reference sequence). The CDR3 length is 12 residues. The CDR3 DNA sequence: TGTGCCACTAGCAGGCGGGGGGATACGCAGTATTTT. Translating it yields CATSRRGDTQYF.

The chain uses TRBV18 and TRBJ2-1; 8 bases are shared with TRBD1. V shed 2 bases, J shed 9 bases, and the junction held 15 bases outside the gene matches. CDR3 length equals 17 residues. Germline V gene lookup returns CDR1 KGHSH and CDR2 LQKENI. The DNA of the CDR3 is TGTGCCAGCTCACCAATGGGCACAGGGGGGTATGATGGTGAGCAGTTCTTC. This encodes CASSPMGTGGYDGEQFF.

The chain links TRBV6-6 to TRBJ2-7; D unresolved. The CDR3 extends over 12 amino acids. V was pared by 10 bases and J by 4 bases, with 14 bases between. CDR1 and CDR2 (germline): MNHNY, SVGAGI (reference sequence). The CDR3 DNA sequence: TGTGCCACCCAATCCCCGGTTTACGAGCAGTACTTC. It is translated as CATQSPVYEQYF.

The chain is built from TRBV7-9 and TRBJ1-1, with 7 bases lining up with TRBD1. The germline V gene encodes CDR1 SEHNR and CDR2 FQNEAQ (reference sequence). This CDR3 is built from 13 residues. Losses at the gene ends were 5 bases for V and 3 bases for J; bases not matched to a gene: 3. CDR3 DNA: TGTGCCAGCAGCCCCACAGGGGACACTGAAGCTTTCTTT. Its translation: CASSPTGDTEAFF.

This clone was detected only once. The V call is TRBV28, the J call TRBJ2-5; D is perhaps TRBD2 (7 bases). The V end lost 4 bases, the J end lost 5 bases, and 17 bases lay between the germline ends. The CDR3 is made up of 15 amino acids. CDR1 is MDHEN, CDR2 SYDVKM, per germline. CDR3 nucleotide sequence: TGTGCCAGCAGTTGGGGCGGGGGCCCGGTGGAGACCCAGTACTTC. This gives the protein CASSWGGGPVETQYF.

The rearrangement joins TRBV5-4 to TRBJ2-7; tentative D call: TRBD1 (6 bases). The CDR3 length is 15 residues. Trimming shortened V by 3 bases and J by 0 bases, and 13 bases separated the two germline ends. Germline CDR1 SGHNT, CDR2 YYREEE (reference sequence). CDR3 coding DNA: TGTGCCAGCAGCTCCAAAGACAGGACCTCCTACGAGCAGTACTTC. Amino acid sequence: CASSSKDRTSYEQYF.

The genes are TRBV2 and TRBJ1-5; maybe TRBD1 (5 bases). Germline V lookup: CDR1 SNHLY, CDR2 FYNNEI. This CDR3 comprises 13 residues. The germline V and J ends were trimmed by 7 bases and 1 base, with 8 bases remaining between them. The CDR3 region is CASKRDSNQPQHF. The DNA of the CDR3 is TGTGCCAGCAAAAGGGACAGCAATCAGCCCCAGCATTTT.

This clone has just a few counts. The chain recombines TRBV5-1 with TRBJ1-1; maybe TRBD1 (5 bases). The CDR3 spans 17 residues. The germline gives CDR1 SGHRS, CDR2 YFSETQ. The V end was cut by 1 base, the J end by 1 base, with 17 bases between. CDR3 DNA: TGCGCCAGCAGCTTGAGTGGGCATAACAGGTCGAACACTGAAGCTTTCTTT. This translates into CASSLSGHNRSNTEAFF.

The sample holds one count of this clone. The J gene is TRBJ2-6, the V gene TRBV27; tentatively, D is TRBD1 (6 bases). CDR1 is MNHEY and CDR2 is SMNVEV in the germline V gene (reference sequence). The CDR3 runs to 16 residues. V dropped 6 bases and J dropped 3 bases, with 15 bases sitting between them. The CDR3 is CASSLRGVGGANVLTF. Written as DNA, the CDR3 is TGTGCCAGCAGCCTCAGGGGTGTAGGTGGGGCCAACGTCCTGACTTTC.

The gene calls are TRBV5-1 and TRBJ2-1, with 9 bases that match TRBD1. Germline loops: CDR1 SGHRS, CDR2 YFSETQ. V shed 4 bases and J 7 bases; nucleotides not matched to a gene: 9. The CDR3 has 15 residues. In DNA, the CDR3 is TGCGCCAGCAGCCACCGGGACAGGGATAGAAATGAGCAGTTCTTC. Its translation is CASSHRDRDRNEQFF.